This entry lists 32 T cell receptor beta chains sequenced from one sample in a study of T cell responses to AZD1222 COVID-19 vaccine. The protocol was immunoSEQ multiplex PCR, while the TCRdb copy is restricted to in-frame clones and leaves out a portion. The data hold 120,000 or so clones, with 86% observed a single time. Here the sequenced sample was peripheral blood, taken 28 days after the second AZD1222 dose. These receptors were collected from an adult who received the AZD1222 COVID-19 vaccine.

The chain couples TRBV6-1 to TRBJ2-4; the D is unclear. The V and J ends lost 1 base and 0 bases respectively, with 7 bases between them. CDR1 and CDR2 from the germline V gene are MNHNS and SASEGT. The CDR3 extends over 15 amino acids. For the CDR3, the DNA is TGTGCCAGCAGTGAAGGGCAGCCAGCCAAAAACATTCAGTACTTC. Translating it yields CASSEGQPAKNIQYF.

The genes are TRBV7-3 and TRBJ2-3; no clear D. The CDR3 is 13 amino acids. Deletions cut 6 bases from V and 1 base from J, with 8 bases between. CDR1 SGHTA and CDR2 FQGTGA come from the germline V gene. The CDR3 is CASSFSGTDTQYF. The CDR3 coding sequence is TGTGCCAGCAGTTTTTCGGGCACAGATACGCAGTATTTT.

The chain carries TRBV15 and TRBJ2-5, with D possibly being TRBD2 (6 bases). The CDR3 contains 15 residues. Germline values: CDR1 LNHNV, CDR2 YYDKDF (reference sequence). V was pared by 0 bases and J by 5 bases, with 13 bases between. CDR3 in DNA: TGTGCCACCAGCAGAGAAACCGGGAGCGTCGAGACCCAGTACTTC. The encoded protein is CATSRETGSVETQYF.

This clone was seen only a few times. The gene calls are TRBV6-5 and TRBJ1-5; D is uncertain. The germline V and J ends were trimmed by 0 bases and 6 bases, with 6 bases remaining between them. Looked up from germline, CDR1 is MNHEY and CDR2 is SVGAGI. The CDR3 spans 13 residues. The CDR3 reads CASSYSEVQPQHF. In DNA, the CDR3 is TGTGCCAGCAGTTACTCGGAGGTTCAGCCCCAGCATTTT.

The CDR3 DNA follows: TGTGCCAGCAGCCAAGGCGATTGGGGGTCTAATGAAAAACTGTTTTTT. This translates into CASSQGDWGSNEKLFF. The V gene is TRBV3-1 (or the pseudogene TRBV3-2), the J gene TRBJ1-4, with D possibly TRBD1 on 5 matching bases. Germline assignment: CDR1 LGHDT and CDR2 YNNKEL (reference sequence). The CDR3 covers 16 residues. Trimming left V 1 base short and J 3 bases short, with 12 bases between.

The CDR3 coding sequence is TGTGCCAGTAGTCCGTCCGTTTGGGGGGTTAATTCACCCCTCCACTTT. Translated: CASSPSVWGVNSPLHF. The chain links TRBV19 to TRBJ1-6; maybe TRBD1 (5 bases). Germline V gene sequence: CDR1 LNHDA, CDR2 SQIVND (reference sequence). The CDR3 is 16 amino acids. The V and J ends lost 5 bases and 6 bases respectively, with 17 bases between them.

This chain links TRBV5-1 with TRBJ1-6; D is unclear. Germline V gene sequence: CDR1 SGHRS, CDR2 YFSETQ. V shed 0 bases and J shed 8 bases, with 6 bases lying between them. The CDR3 covers 13 residues. The CDR3 protein is CASSLAFDSPLHF. Written as DNA, the CDR3 is TGCGCCAGCAGCTTGGCATTTGATTCACCCCTCCACTTT.

This chain links TRBV5-1 with TRBJ1-4; possible D gene TRBD1, 6 bases. The ends were cut back, 4 bases at V and 0 bases at J, with 10 bases in the middle. From germline, CDR1 is SGHRS and CDR2 YFSETQ. CDR3 length: 15 residues. The DNA for the CDR3 is TGCGCCAGCAGCGCGGACAGTGCAACTAATGAAAAACTGTTTTTT. It yields the protein CASSADSATNEKLFF.

V gene TRBV6-5 combines with J gene TRBJ1-6; 8 bases match TRBD1. The CDR3 covers 13 residues. Looked up from germline, CDR1 is MNHEY and CDR2 is SVGAGI. V lost 6 bases, J lost 10 bases, and 5 bases stayed unmatched. DNA of the CDR3: TGTGCCAGCAGCGACAGGGGAGGCTCACCCCTCCACTTT. Translating it yields CASSDRGGSPLHF.

The V and J genes are TRBV25-1 and TRBJ1-2; no firm D call. This CDR3 has 16 residues. The germline gives CDR1 MGHDK, CDR2 SYGVNS. Trimming stripped 2 bases from V and 8 bases from J, with 21 bases between. CDR3 bases: TGTGCCAGCAGTGAACCCCCACTTGACGGGTTTAGCGGCTACACCTTC. Amino acid sequence: CASSEPPLDGFSGYTF.

This clone showed up just once. The chain employs TRBV4-1 and TRBJ1-2; D is possibly TRBD1 (5 bases). The CDR3 is 16 amino acids. V lost 1 base and J 7 bases, leaving 19 bases between the germline ends. CDR1 and CDR2 from the germline V gene are MGHRA and YSYEKL. The DNA for the CDR3 is TGCGCCAGCAGCCAAGGGGGGATATTGTCGGGAAGTGGCTACACCTTC. Protein sequence: CASSQGGILSGSGYTF.

V is TRBV6-2 or TRBV6-3 and J is TRBJ1-5, with 8 bases matching TRBD1. Germline V gene data show CDR1 as MNHEY and CDR2 as SVGEGT. The ends lost 0 bases at V and 5 bases at J; junction bases unmatched: 3. This CDR3 comprises 15 residues. The CDR3 DNA reads as TGTGCCAGCAGTTACTCGACAGGGGAAGATCAGCCCCAGCATTTT. It is translated as CASSYSTGEDQPQHF.

The J gene is TRBJ1-4, the V gene TRBV3-1 (or the pseudogene TRBV3-2), with a weak D call TRBD1 (5 bases). The length of the CDR3 is 11 residues. The germline V and J ends were trimmed by 1 base and 13 bases, with 7 bases remaining between them. In germline, CDR1 is LGHDT, CDR2 YNNKEL (reference sequence). The CDR3 coding sequence is TGTGCCAGCAGCCAAGGACAGCGACTGTTTTTT. Translation gives CASSQGQRLFF.

The V call is TRBV19, the J call TRBJ2-3, with 10 positions matching TRBD1. The length of the CDR3 is 17 residues. The junction had 10 bases not matched to a gene; V was cut back by 7 bases and J by 0 bases. Looked up from germline, CDR1 is LNHDA and CDR2 is SQIVND (reference sequence). The CDR3 coding sequence is TGTGCCAGTACCAACCGTGGGGGACAGGGGAGCACAGATACGCAGTATTTT. Amino acid sequence: CASTNRGGQGSTDTQYF.

In this sample, this clone turned up a few times. The J gene is TRBJ1-2, the V gene TRBV7-2; D not certain. Germline V gene lookup returns CDR1 SGHTA and CDR2 FQGNSA. This CDR3 region has 14 residues. With 3 bases removed from V and 4 bases from J, the gap between germline ends came to 12 bases. CDR3: CASSFEMQIYGYTF. Here the CDR3 DNA reads TGTGCCAGCAGCTTTGAAATGCAGATCTATGGCTACACCTTC.

This clone was recorded once. The chain has TRBV7-3 and TRBJ1-1; D is unresolved. The CDR3 has 15 amino acids. The germline V gene has CDR1 SGHTA and CDR2 FQGTGA. The V end lost 2 bases, the J end lost 0 bases, and 10 bases lay between the germline ends. CDR3 residues: CASSLLPGMNTEAFF. CDR3 DNA sequence: TGTGCCAGCAGCTTATTGCCGGGGATGAACACTGAAGCTTTCTTT. Full variable domain (remainder filled in from reference TRBV7-3 and TRBJ1-1): GAGVSQTPSNKVTEKGKYVELRCDPISGHTALYWYRQSLGQGPEFLIYFQGTGAADDSGLPNDRFFAVRPEGSVSTLKIQRTERGDSAVYLCASSLLPGMNTEAFFGQGTRLTVV.

The rearrangement uses TRBV11-2 and TRBJ2-3; possible D gene TRBD1, 6 bases. From germline, CDR1 is SGHAT and CDR2 FQNNGV. V was clipped by 2 bases and J by 6 bases, with 12 bases between them. There are 14 residues in the CDR3. CDR3 protein: CASSLQGRQDTQYF. The CDR3 DNA sequence: TGTGCCAGCAGCTTACAGGGGCGGCAGGATACGCAGTATTTT. Together with reference TRBV11-2 and TRBJ2-3, the CDR3 gives the full variable domain: EAGVAQSPRYKIIEKRQSVAFWCNPISGHATLYWYQQILGQGPKLLIQFQNNGVVDDSQLPKDRFSAERLKGVDSTLKIQPAKLEDSAVYLCASSLQGRQDTQYFGPGTRLTVL.

The rearrangement joins TRBV4-3 to TRBJ2-2; 15 bases map to TRBD2. The trim removed 4 bases at V and 6 bases at J, leaving 0 bases unmatched. Germline CDR1 and CDR2: LGHNA and YSLEER. The CDR3 loop spans 15 amino acids. The CDR3 loop is CASSRTSGGAGELFF. CDR3 coding DNA: TGCGCCAGCAGCCGGACTAGCGGGGGGGCCGGGGAGCTGTTTTTT.

The rearrangement uses TRBV11-2 and TRBJ2-7; the D gene is possibly TRBD2 (5 bases). Per the germline V gene, CDR1 is SGHAT and CDR2 is FQNNGV. V was trimmed by 2 bases and J by 6 bases, leaving 14 bases between them. This CDR3 is 14 amino acids long. CDR3 bases: TGTGCCAGCAGCTTAATTCGCGGGCAGAGCGAGCAGTACTTC. Amino acid sequence: CASSLIRGQSEQYF.

DNA of the CDR3: TGTGCCAGCAGCTTAGAGTCCGGACAGGGGCCATACACTGAAGCTTTCTTT. As protein: CASSLESGQGPYTEAFF. The chain uses TRBV11-2 and TRBJ1-1, with TRBD1 identical over 9 bases. The CDR3 covers 17 residues. Looked up from germline, CDR1 is SGHAT and CDR2 is FQNNGV. The junction had 8 bases not matched to a gene; V was cut back by 0 bases and J by 3 bases.

The J gene is TRBJ2-4, the V gene TRBV19, with a tentative D call TRBD1 (6 bases). Germline CDR1 LNHDA, CDR2 SQIVND (reference sequence). The CDR3 is 14 residues long. Trimming stripped 5 bases from V and 2 bases from J, with 10 bases between. The CDR3 region is CASSPTGTKNIQYF. The DNA for the CDR3 is TGTGCCAGTAGTCCAACAGGGACCAAAAACATTCAGTACTTC.

This clone was observed a handful of times. The gene calls are TRBV14 and TRBJ2-5; weak D call: TRBD1 (6 bases). The CDR3 contains 14 residues. Trimming left V 2 bases short and J 2 bases short, with 9 bases between. Germline loops: CDR1 SGHDN, CDR2 FVKESK. The CDR3 is CASSQPRGQETQYF. DNA of the CDR3: TGTGCCAGCAGCCAACCTAGGGGGCAAGAGACCCAGTACTTC.

The chain joins TRBV7-2 to TRBJ1-3; D is uncertain. This CDR3 contains 15 residues. V gave up 0 bases and J gave up 5 bases, with 11 bases separating them. Germline CDR1 is SGHTA and CDR2 is FQGNSA. This CDR3 reads CASSLAGPSRNTIYF. The CDR3 DNA is TGTGCCAGCAGCTTAGCAGGGCCTTCGAGAAACACCATATATTTT.

This sequence joins TRBV18 and TRBJ2-6; 7 positions match TRBD1. Germline trimming cut 4 bases from V and 2 bases from J; bases unmatched to any gene: 8. Germline CDR1 reads KGHSH; CDR2 reads LQKENI. This CDR3 has 17 residues. CDR3 sequence reads: CASSLDRVATGANVLTF. In DNA, the CDR3 is TGTGCCAGCTCACTCGACAGGGTGGCGACTGGGGCCAACGTCCTGACTTTC.

This chain uses TRBV18 with TRBJ2-5; TRBD2 aligns across 7 bases. The germline gives CDR1 KGHSH, CDR2 LQKENI. There are 17 residues in the CDR3. The V and J ends lost 3 bases and 0 bases, in that order; junction bases with no gene match: 10. The CDR3 reads CASSPSLQRGHQETQYF. The CDR3 bases are TGTGCCAGCTCACCCTCGTTGCAGCGGGGCCACCAAGAGACCCAGTACTTC.

The gene calls are TRBV11-3 and TRBJ2-1; 13 nucleotides line up with TRBD2. The CDR3 is 15 residues long. The germline gives CDR1 SGHNT, CDR2 YENEEA. Trimming cost V 3 bases and J 10 bases; bases outside gene matches: 6. The CDR3, as DNA: TGTGCCAGCAGCTTTTCGGGACTAGCGGGGACGGAGCAGTTCTTC. Translating gives CASSFSGLAGTEQFF.

This sequence joins TRBV6-2 or TRBV6-3 and TRBJ2-7; D may be TRBD1 (5 bases). The germline V gene has CDR1 MNHEY and CDR2 SVGEGT. V lost 1 base and J 6 bases, leaving 10 bases between the germline ends. This CDR3 contains 13 residues. The chain's CDR3 is CASSYLGPAEQYF. The CDR3 DNA reads as TGTGCCAGCAGTTACTTGGGGCCCGCCGAGCAGTACTTC.

The chain links TRBV18 to TRBJ2-1, with 11 nucleotides matching TRBD2. Germline values: CDR1 KGHSH, CDR2 LQKENI. This CDR3 has 16 amino acids. The ends lost 6 bases at V and 0 bases at J; junction bases unmatched: 4. The CDR3 is CASSPGTSGSYNEQFF. The CDR3 DNA follows: TGTGCCAGCTCGCCCGGGACTAGCGGCTCCTACAATGAGCAGTTCTTC.

The rearrangement joins TRBV15 to TRBJ1-5; D might be TRBD1 (5 bases). Germline V gene data show CDR1 as LNHNV and CDR2 as YYDKDF (reference sequence). Trimming stripped 0 bases from V and 3 bases from J, with 12 bases between. CDR3 length equals 16 residues. CDR3 protein: CATSREGDGTNQPQHF. The CDR3 coding sequence is TGTGCCACCAGCAGAGAAGGGGACGGGACCAATCAGCCCCAGCATTTT.

This chain joins TRBV7-8 and TRBJ2-7; TRBD1 matches at 11 bases. Losses at the gene ends were 4 bases for V and 2 bases for J; bases not matched to a gene: 4. There are 15 residues in the CDR3. Germline V gene data show CDR1 as SGHVS and CDR2 as FQNEAQ. CDR3 protein: CASSYGTGGPYEQYF. Written as DNA, the CDR3 is TGTGCCAGCAGCTACGGGACAGGGGGGCCCTACGAGCAGTACTTC.

This chain joins TRBV11-3 and TRBJ2-4, with D perhaps matching TRBD1 or TRBD2 (5 bases each). V was cut by 2 bases and J by 8 bases, with 13 bases left in between. The CDR3 has 14 amino acids. The germline CDR1 and CDR2 sequences are SGHNT and YENEEA. The CDR3 sequence: CASSLQGRGDIQYF. CDR3 DNA: TGTGCCAGCAGCTTACAAGGGCGAGGGGACATTCAGTACTTC.

V is TRBV7-3 and J is TRBJ2-2; 7 bases map to TRBD2. This CDR3 region has 13 residues. The V segment lost 8 bases and the J segment 7 bases; nucleotides outside the gene matches: 7. The germline V gene encodes CDR1 SGHTA and CDR2 FQGTGA. CDR3 amino acids: CASHPGGSGELFF. DNA of the CDR3: TGTGCCAGCCACCCGGGGGGAAGCGGGGAGCTGTTTTTT.